The 21 T cell receptor beta chains reported below all come from one sample, sequenced in a study of blood T cells in healthy people across ages. Primed by a sample-barcoded 5' primer and a J-beta primer mix, a second PCR proceeded for about 7 to 11 cycles. Via MiXCR, TCRdb re-called the 5' RACE reads, giving one row per CDR3 protein. The table lists roughly 500,000 distinct CDR3 sequences, approximately 25% of them singletons, with about 18% in the top ten. Sequencing was performed on blood. Receptors originate from a woman between 70 and 85 years old in good health.

The gene calls are TRBV6-2 or TRBV6-3 and TRBJ1-5, with 7 bases fitting TRBD1. The CDR3 is 16 amino acids. V trimming: 2 bases; J trimming: 7 bases; junction bases outside the gene matches: 11. The V gene's germline CDR1 is MNHEY and CDR2 SVGEGT. Here the CDR3 reads CASSYLSGQAAQPQHF. DNA for the CDR3: TGTGCCAGCAGTTACCTTTCCGGACAGGCCGCGCAGCCCCAGCATTTT.

This clonotype was counted a few times. The chain employs TRBV6-6 and TRBJ1-2; possible D gene TRBD1, 5 bases. CDR3 size: 12 residues. V was pared by 4 bases and J by 6 bases, with 9 bases between. CDR1 and CDR2 from the germline V gene are MNHNY and SVGAGI (reference sequence). The CDR3 coding sequence is TGTGCCAGCAGTTCCATCAGGGATGGCTACACCTTC. Its translation: CASSSIRDGYTF.

This clonotype was seen a few times. The V and J genes are TRBV12-3 or TRBV12-4 and TRBJ2-7; D not certain. This CDR3 comprises 14 residues. With 6 bases removed from V and 4 bases from J, the gap between germline ends came to 16 bases. The CDR3: CASSPIEGKYEQYF. In DNA, the CDR3 is TGTGCCAGCAGCCCAATCGAAGGAAAGTACGAGCAGTACTTC.

This clonotype has ten or more counts. This rearrangement joins TRBV28 to TRBJ2-1; D gene uncertain. Deletions cut 6 bases from V and 2 bases from J, with 17 bases between. This CDR3 spans 16 amino acids. Looked up from germline, CDR1 is MDHEN and CDR2 is SYDVKM. As DNA, the CDR3 is TGTGCCAGCAGCGCCTCGTCGGGCAGCACCTACAATGAGCAGTTCTTC. This translates into CASSASSGSTYNEQFF.

There are many counts of this clonotype. CDR3 protein: CSGGAYNEQFF. Here the CDR3 DNA reads TGCAGCGGGGGGGCCTACAATGAGCAGTTCTTC. The chain couples TRBV29-1 to TRBJ2-1; perhaps TRBD2 as D (6 bases). Germline V gene sequence: CDR1 SQVTM, CDR2 ANQGSEA. The CDR3 totals 11 residues. The V end was cut by 7 bases, the J end by 2 bases, with 6 bases between.

The table lists this clonotype with a count of one. The V gene is TRBV10-3, the J gene TRBJ1-1; the match to TRBD1 covers 10 bases. Germline V lookup: CDR1 ENHRY, CDR2 SYGVKD. This CDR3 has 16 amino acids. The V segment lost 5 bases and the J segment 0 bases; nucleotides outside the gene matches: 6. CDR3 DNA sequence: TGTGCCATCAGTCCCGGGACAGGGGTTCTGAACACTGAAGCTTTCTTT. It codes for CAISPGTGVLNTEAFF.

This clonotype was detected only a few times. This chain links TRBV7-2 with TRBJ1-2, with 12 positions matching TRBD1. The germline V gene has CDR1 SGHTA and CDR2 FQGNSA. V was clipped by 4 bases and J by 6 bases; unmatched bases: 6. The CDR3 sequence is 15 residues long. CDR3 loop: CASSSPGQGANGYTF. The CDR3 coding sequence is TGTGCCAGCAGCTCCCCGGGACAGGGGGCTAATGGCTACACCTTC.

The rearrangement links TRBV14 to TRBJ1-2, with a weak D call TRBD1 (6 bases). This CDR3 has 16 residues. Germline assignment: CDR1 SGHDN and CDR2 FVKESK. The ends were cut back, 3 bases at V and 4 bases at J, with 18 bases in the middle. The CDR3 DNA is TGTGCCAGCAGCCAGACCCGGGGCAGGGGAGGCTATGGCTACACCTTC. Its translation is CASSQTRGRGGYGYTF.

The chain uses TRBV12-3 or TRBV12-4 and TRBJ1-2, with D uncertain. Trimming cost V 6 bases and J 13 bases, with 18 bases left between them. The CDR3 contains 12 residues. The DNA of the CDR3 is TGTGCCAGCAGCCCAGGCCCCGGGTTTTGCACCTTC. This gives the protein CASSPGPGFCTF.

The rearrangement joins TRBV7-9 to TRBJ1-2; 9 bases match TRBD1. CDR3 length: 16 residues. The junction had 8 bases not matched to a gene; V was cut back by 4 bases and J by 2 bases. Per the germline V gene, CDR1 is SEHNR and CDR2 is FQNEAQ (reference sequence). CDR3 sequence reads: CASSSHRGQGNYGYTF. CDR3 DNA sequence: TGTGCCAGCAGCTCGCACAGGGGGCAGGGAAACTATGGCTACACCTTC.

The J gene is TRBJ2-5, the V gene TRBV29-1; 10 bases match TRBD2. The CDR3 is 13 amino acids. J was trimmed by 5 bases and V by 6 bases; bases with no gene match: 6. Germline lookup yields CDR1 SQVTM and CDR2 ANQGSEA. CDR3 region: CSVEPTSGETQYF. CDR3 DNA: TGCAGCGTCGAACCGACTAGCGGGGAGACCCAGTACTTC.

This clonotype was observed many times. The V call is TRBV25-1, the J call TRBJ1-5, with a tentative D call TRBD1 (6 bases). Trimming left V 3 bases short and J 7 bases short, with 13 bases between. The CDR3 is 14 residues long. Germline-derived CDR1 and CDR2 are MGHDK and SYGVNS. In nucleotides, the CDR3 is TGTGCCAGCAGTGATCCAGGGGTTGGACAGCCCCAGCATTTT. Encoded protein: CASSDPGVGQPQHF.

This clonotype appeared once. The chain is built from TRBV20-1 and TRBJ2-7; tentatively, D is TRBD2 (5 bases). The ends were cut back, 0 bases at V and 6 bases at J, with 18 bases in the middle. CDR3 length equals 15 residues. Germline V gene data show CDR1 as DFQATT and CDR2 as SNEGSKA (reference sequence). CDR3 loop: CSARDLKKGASEQYF. CDR3 bases: TGCAGTGCTAGAGATCTGAAGAAGGGAGCGAGCGAGCAGTACTTC.

This clonotype turned up a few times. This sequence joins TRBV4-2 and TRBJ2-5; TRBD2 aligns across 7 bases. The J segment lost 2 bases and the V segment lost 1 base, leaving 7 bases of the junction unmatched. This CDR3 comprises 16 residues. The germline CDR1 and CDR2 sequences are LGHNA and YNFKEQ. In nucleotides, the CDR3 is TGTGCCAGCAGCCAAGTAGTGGCTAGCGGACAAGAGACCCAGTACTTC. Translation: CASSQVVASGQETQYF.

This clonotype was picked up a small number of times. The chain joins TRBV29-1 to TRBJ1-2; D gene ambiguous. Looked up from germline, CDR1 is SQVTM and CDR2 is ANQGSEA. The V end lost 4 bases, the J end lost 0 bases, and 12 bases lay between the germline ends. This CDR3 is built from 14 residues. The CDR3 reads CSVGFSGANYGYTF. For the CDR3, the DNA is TGCAGCGTTGGATTTAGTGGGGCTAACTATGGCTACACCTTC.

In this sample, this clonotype turned up many times. The V call is TRBV5-1, the J call TRBJ2-7; the match to TRBD2 covers 8 bases. CDR1 is SGHRS and CDR2 is YFSETQ in the germline V gene. J gave up 2 bases and V 3 bases, and 10 bases lay outside the gene matches. This CDR3 is built from 16 residues. CDR3 coding DNA: TGCGCCAGCAGCTCCGGAGCGGGACTAGTTCCCTACGAGCAGTACTTC. This translates into CASSSGAGLVPYEQYF.

The chain is built from TRBV5-1 and TRBJ2-6; D unclear. The CDR3 spans 13 residues. Trimming pared 0 bases from V and 4 bases from J, leaving 2 bases between. The germline CDR1 and CDR2 sequences are SGHRS and YFSETQ. CDR3 bases: TGCGCCAGCAGCTTGGACGGGGCCAACGTCCTGACTTTC. Residues: CASSLDGANVLTF.

In this sample, this clonotype turned up a few times. The genes are TRBV7-2 and TRBJ2-7; 9 bases are a match to TRBD2. The ends lost 3 bases at V and 3 bases at J; junction bases unmatched: 9. CDR3 length equals 16 residues. In germline, CDR1 is SGHTA, CDR2 FQGNSA. The CDR3 loop reads CASSFDPLAGSYEQYF. DNA of the CDR3: TGTGCCAGCAGCTTTGATCCCCTAGCGGGGAGCTACGAGCAGTACTTC.

This clonotype was found a few times. The chain is built from TRBV7-9 and TRBJ2-5, with TRBD1 identical over 12 bases. The J call is in doubt because the DNA end fits TRBJ2-1 better. The CDR3 is made up of 16 amino acids. The germline CDR1 and CDR2 sequences are SEHNR and FQNEAQ (reference sequence). The CDR3 loop reads CASSGAGTGGLGEQFF. In nucleotides, the CDR3 is TGTGCCAGCAGCGGCGCCGGGACAGGGGGCTTGGGTGAGCAGTTCTTC.

This clonotype has a single count. The V and J genes are TRBV20-1 and TRBJ2-2; 7 bases line up with TRBD1. Germline CDR1 is DFQATT and CDR2 is SNEGSKA (reference sequence). This CDR3 has 18 amino acids. The ends lost 0 bases at V and 3 bases at J; junction bases unmatched: 13. The CDR3 loop reads CSARDPRRGGTDTGELFF. CDR3 bases: TGCAGTGCTAGAGATCCTCGGAGAGGGGGCACGGACACCGGGGAGCTGTTTTTT.

This clonotype has more than one count but fewer than ten. The rearrangement links TRBV20-1 to TRBJ2-3; no clear D. The V gene lost 8 bases and the J gene lost 3 bases, with 15 bases spanning the gap. Germline CDR1 DFQATT, CDR2 SNEGSKA (reference sequence). This CDR3 contains 13 residues. The CDR3 DNA sequence: TGCAGTCACCTAAACACCTGGACAGATACGCAGTATTTT. Translation gives CSHLNTWTDTQYF.